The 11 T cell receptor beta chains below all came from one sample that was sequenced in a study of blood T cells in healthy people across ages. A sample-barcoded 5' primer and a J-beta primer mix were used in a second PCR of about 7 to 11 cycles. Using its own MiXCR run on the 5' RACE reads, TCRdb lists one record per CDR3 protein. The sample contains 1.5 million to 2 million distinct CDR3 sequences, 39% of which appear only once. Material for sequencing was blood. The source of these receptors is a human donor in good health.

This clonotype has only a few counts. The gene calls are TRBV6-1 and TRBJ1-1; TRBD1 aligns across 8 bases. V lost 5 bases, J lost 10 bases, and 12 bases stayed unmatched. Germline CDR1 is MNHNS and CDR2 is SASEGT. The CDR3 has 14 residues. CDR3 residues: CASSLDRVGLGAFF. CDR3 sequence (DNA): TGTGCCAGCAGTCTGGACAGGGTGGGGTTGGGAGCTTTCTTT.

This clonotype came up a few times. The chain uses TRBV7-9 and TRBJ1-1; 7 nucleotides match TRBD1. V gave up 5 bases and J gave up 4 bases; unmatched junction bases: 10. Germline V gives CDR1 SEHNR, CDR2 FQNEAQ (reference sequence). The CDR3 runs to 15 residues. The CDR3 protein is CASSNDRDGSTEAFF. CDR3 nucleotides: TGTGCCAGCAGCAATGACAGGGATGGTAGCACTGAAGCTTTCTTT.

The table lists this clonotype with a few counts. CDR3 amino acids: CASSRPSQDGLYGYTF. CDR3 DNA sequence: TGTGCCAGCAGCCGCCCATCCCAAGATGGACTCTATGGCTACACCTTC. V gene TRBV7-8 combines with J gene TRBJ1-2; D is unresolved. Trimming removed 5 bases at V and 4 bases at J, with 20 bases between. This CDR3 spans 16 amino acids. The germline CDR1 and CDR2 sequences are SGHVS and FQNEAQ.

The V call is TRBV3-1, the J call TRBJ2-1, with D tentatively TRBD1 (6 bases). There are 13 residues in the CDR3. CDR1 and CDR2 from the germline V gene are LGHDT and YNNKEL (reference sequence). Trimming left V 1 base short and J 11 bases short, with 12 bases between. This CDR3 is CASSQVPGQKQFF. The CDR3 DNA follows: TGTGCCAGCAGCCAAGTTCCTGGACAGAAGCAGTTCTTC.

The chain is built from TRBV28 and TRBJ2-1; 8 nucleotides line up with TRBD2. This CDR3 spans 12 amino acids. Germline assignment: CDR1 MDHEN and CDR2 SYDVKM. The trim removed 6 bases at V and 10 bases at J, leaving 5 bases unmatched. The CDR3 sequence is CASSGGAWEQFF. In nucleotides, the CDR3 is TGTGCCAGCAGCGGGGGGGCTTGGGAGCAGTTCTTC.

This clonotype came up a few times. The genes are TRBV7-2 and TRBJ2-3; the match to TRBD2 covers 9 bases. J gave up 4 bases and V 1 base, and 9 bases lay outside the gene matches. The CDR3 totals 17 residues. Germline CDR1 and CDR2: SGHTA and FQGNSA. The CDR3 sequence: CASSLGLGGGAPDTQYF. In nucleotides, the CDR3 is TGTGCCAGCAGCTTAGGCCTGGGCGGGGGGGCCCCAGATACGCAGTATTTT.

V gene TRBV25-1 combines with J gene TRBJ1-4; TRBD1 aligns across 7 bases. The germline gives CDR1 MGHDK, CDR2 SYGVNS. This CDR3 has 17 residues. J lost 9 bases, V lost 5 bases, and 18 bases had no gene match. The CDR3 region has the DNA TGTGCCAGCAGTCGACAGGGTCGGGCCTTGGAAGGGAAAAAACTGTTTTTT. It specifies CASSRQGRALEGKKLFF. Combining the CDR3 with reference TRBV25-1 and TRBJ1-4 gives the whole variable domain EADIYQTPRYLVIGTGKKITLECSQTMGHDKMYWYQQDPGMELHLIHYSYGVNSTEKGDLSSESTVSRIRTEHFPLTLESARPSHTSQYLCASSRQGRALEGKKLFFGSGTQLSVL.

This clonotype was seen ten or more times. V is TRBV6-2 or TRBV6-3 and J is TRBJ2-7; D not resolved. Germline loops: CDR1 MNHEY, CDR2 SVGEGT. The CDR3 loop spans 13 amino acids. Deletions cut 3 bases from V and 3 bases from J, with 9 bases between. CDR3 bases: TGTGCCAGCAGTTATAGGTCCAGCTACGAGCAGTACTTC. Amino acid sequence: CASSYRSSYEQYF.

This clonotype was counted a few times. The CDR3 DNA sequence: TGCGCCAGCAGCTTTCATGGAGGAGACACAGATACGCAGTATTTT. This translates into CASSFHGGDTDTQYF. This chain uses TRBV5-1 with TRBJ2-3; D might be TRBD2 (5 bases). There are 15 residues in the CDR3. Germline CDR1 and CDR2: SGHRS and YFSETQ. Trimming took 2 bases from V and 2 from J, leaving 12 bases between them.

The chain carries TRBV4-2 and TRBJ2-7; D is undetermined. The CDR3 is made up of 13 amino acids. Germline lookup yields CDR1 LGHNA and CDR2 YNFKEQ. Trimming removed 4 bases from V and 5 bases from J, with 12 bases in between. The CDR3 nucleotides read TGTGCCAGCAGCCTGACGTGGAGTGACGAGCAGTACTTC. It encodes CASSLTWSDEQYF.

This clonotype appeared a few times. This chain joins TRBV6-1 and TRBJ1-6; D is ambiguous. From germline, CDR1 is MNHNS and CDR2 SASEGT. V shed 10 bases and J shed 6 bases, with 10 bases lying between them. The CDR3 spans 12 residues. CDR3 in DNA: TGTGCCACCAAAGTAGGTAATTCACCCCTCCACTTT. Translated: CATKVGNSPLHF.